The T cell receptor (beta chain) under discussion was sequenced for a study of control samples from healthy donors and cancer patients (dated by TCRdb to 2020 to 2022). Points on this clone: Its antigen has not been determined. The sample holds no much larger clone one base away, and base qualities are not on file.

Library generation was performed with the immunoSEQ multiplex PCR assay. Not all clones reach the TCRdb copy of this immuneACCESS table, which keeps in-frame sequences only. Checked studies attribute under half of the gap to unresolved V genes and leave the rest unexplained. Present in this sample are approximately 140,000 clones, 90% to 95% of which were seen just once. Together, the top ten hold around 13% of the sample. The clonotype comes from a middle-aged man in good health. The sequencing input was blood.

The CDR3 sequence is CASSLGHPVAYEQYF. The DNA sequence follows: TGTGCCAGCAGTTTAGGCCACCCCGTCGCCTACGAGCAGTACTTC. The chain is assembled from TRBV27 and TRBJ2-7; the D gene identity is not certain. The CDR3 holds 15 amino acids from the cysteine to the phenylalanine. Kept here is only the CDR3 DNA, which spans 45 bases and is read in frame from base 1. The junction carries 13 bases between V and J, which are trimmed by 2 bases and 2 bases respectively. CDR1 and CDR2, per the germline V gene (reference sequence), are MNHEY and SMNVEV.